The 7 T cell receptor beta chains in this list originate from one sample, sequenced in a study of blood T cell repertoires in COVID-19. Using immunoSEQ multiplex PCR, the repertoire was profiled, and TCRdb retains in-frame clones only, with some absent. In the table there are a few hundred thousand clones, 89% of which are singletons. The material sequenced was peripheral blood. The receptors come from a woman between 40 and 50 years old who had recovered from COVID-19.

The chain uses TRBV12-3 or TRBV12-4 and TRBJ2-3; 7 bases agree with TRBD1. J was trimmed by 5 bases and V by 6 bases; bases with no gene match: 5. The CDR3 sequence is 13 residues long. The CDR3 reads CASSRTGVDTQYF. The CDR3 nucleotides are TGTGCCAGCAGCCGGACAGGAGTAGATACGCAGTATTTT.

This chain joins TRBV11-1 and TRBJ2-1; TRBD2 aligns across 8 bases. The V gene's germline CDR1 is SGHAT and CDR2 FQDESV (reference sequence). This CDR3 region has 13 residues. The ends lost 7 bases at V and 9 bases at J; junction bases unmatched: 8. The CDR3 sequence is CASMDSGSGEQFF. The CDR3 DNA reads TGTGCCAGCATGGACAGCGGGAGCGGTGAGCAGTTCTTC.

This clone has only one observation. The CDR3 here is CASSKYGDSTDTQYF. CDR3 DNA: TGTGCCAGCAGCAAATACGGGGATAGTACAGATACGCAGTATTTT. J is TRBJ2-3 and V is TRBV21-1; the table gives TRBD2 as D, unverified against the DNA. TRBV21-1 is marked as a pseudogene. The CDR3 has 15 residues.

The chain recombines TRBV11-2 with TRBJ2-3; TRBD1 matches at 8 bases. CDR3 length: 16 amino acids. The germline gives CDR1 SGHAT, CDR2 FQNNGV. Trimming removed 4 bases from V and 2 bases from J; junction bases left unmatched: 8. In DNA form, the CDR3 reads TGTGCCAGCAGCTACTCAGGGGGCAGGACCACAGATACGCAGTATTTT. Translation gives CASSYSGGRTTDTQYF. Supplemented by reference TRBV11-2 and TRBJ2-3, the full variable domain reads EAGVAQSPRYKIIEKRQSVAFWCNPISGHATLYWYQQILGQGPKLLIQFQNNGVVDDSQLPKDRFSAERLKGVDSTLKIQPAKLEDSAVYLCASSYSGGRTTDTQYFGPGTRLTVL.

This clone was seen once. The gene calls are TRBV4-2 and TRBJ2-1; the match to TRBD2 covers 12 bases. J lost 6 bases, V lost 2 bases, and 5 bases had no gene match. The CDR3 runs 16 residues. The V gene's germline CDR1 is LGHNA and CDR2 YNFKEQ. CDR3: CASSQSTSGSRNEQFF. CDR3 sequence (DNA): TGTGCCAGCAGCCAATCGACTAGCGGGAGCCGCAATGAGCAGTTCTTC.

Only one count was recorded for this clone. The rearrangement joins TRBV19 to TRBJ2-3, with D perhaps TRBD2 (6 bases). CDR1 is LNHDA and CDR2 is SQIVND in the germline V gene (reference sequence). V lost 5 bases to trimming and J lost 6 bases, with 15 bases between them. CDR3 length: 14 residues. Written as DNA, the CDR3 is TGTGCCAGTAGTCCAGGACTAAAAGGGGATACGCAGTATTTT. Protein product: CASSPGLKGDTQYF.

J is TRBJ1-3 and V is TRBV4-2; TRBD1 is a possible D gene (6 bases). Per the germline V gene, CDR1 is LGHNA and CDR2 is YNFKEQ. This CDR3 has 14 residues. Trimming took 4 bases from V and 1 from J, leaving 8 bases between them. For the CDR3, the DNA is TGTGCCAGCAGCCCAGGGGAGTCTGGAAACACCATATATTTT. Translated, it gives CASSPGESGNTIYF.